This section outlines one TCR beta chain sequence together with its context. This record comes from a study of blood T cell repertoires in COVID-19. Here immunoSEQ multiplex PCR was the method, and the copy in TCRdb shows in-frame clones only, minus some. The table has approximately 120,000 clones, about 85% seen once. Germline values: CDR1 SGHNT, CDR2 YYREEE (reference sequence). The CDR3 runs 17 residues. The trim removed 4 bases at V and 2 bases at J, leaving 11 bases unmatched. The sample consisted of peripheral blood. The source is a man aged 80 or over with active or convalescent COVID-19. The V call is TRBV5-4, the J call TRBJ1-3; 8 nucleotides align to TRBD1. In DNA, the CDR3 is TGTGCCAGCAGCCCCGGACAGGGCTGGGGAACTGGAAACACCATATATTTT. Its protein is CASSPGQGWGTGNTIYF.